Following are 7 T cell receptor beta chains from one sample sequenced in a study of blood T cell repertoires in COVID-19. Only in-frame clones appear in the TCRdb table, and some are missing; sequencing was by immunoSEQ multiplex PCR. In the table there are approximately 90,000 clones, roughly 87% of which are singletons. Sequencing was carried out using peripheral blood. Receptors were obtained from a woman aged 80 or over with acute or convalescent COVID-19.

V and J are TRBV18 and TRBJ2-4, with 7 bases matching TRBD1. After removal of 2 bases from V and 8 bases from J, the junction contained 6 bases not matched to a gene. The germline V gene has CDR1 KGHSH and CDR2 LQKENI. The CDR3 contains 14 residues. The CDR3 coding sequence is TGTGCCAGCTCACCAGTGGAGGACAGGTACATTCAGTACTTC. Amino acids: CASSPVEDRYIQYF.

V is TRBV5-1 and J is TRBJ2-1, with TRBD2 identical over 9 bases. The CDR3 is made up of 16 amino acids. V lost 9 bases to trimming and J lost 0 bases; unmatched junction nucleotides: 10. Germline V gene lookup returns CDR1 SGHRS and CDR2 YFSETQ. CDR3 DNA sequence: TGCGCCACAAAAGGGAATAGCGGGAGCTCCTACAATGAGCAGTTCTTC. This sequence encodes CATKGNSGSSYNEQFF.

Written as DNA, the CDR3 is TGTGCCAGCAGTGGAGACAGGGGGCTGGAGCAGTACTTC. Translation: CASSGDRGLEQYF. The chain carries TRBV2 and TRBJ2-7; 10 bases map to TRBD1. The CDR3 has 13 amino acids. CDR1 and CDR2 (germline): SNHLY, FYNNEI. The V and J ends lost 4 bases and 7 bases, in that order; junction bases with no gene match: 4.

This clone was seen only once. The chain carries TRBV7-9 and TRBJ1-3; TRBD1 agrees at 9 bases. Germline CDR1 is SEHNR and CDR2 is FQNEAQ (reference sequence). J lost 4 bases, V lost 8 bases, and 12 bases had no gene match. This CDR3 contains 16 residues. DNA for the CDR3: TGTGCCAGCCGACCTACAGGGGGCTATGAGGGAAACACCATATATTTT. Protein product: CASRPTGGYEGNTIYF.

This clone occurred once. The chain links TRBV7-2 to TRBJ1-2; D remains ambiguous. V dropped 7 bases and J dropped 4 bases, with 22 bases sitting between them. CDR1 is SGHTA and CDR2 is FQGNSA in the germline V gene. The CDR3 sequence is 16 residues long. CDR3: CASNFLEARPFYGYTF. The CDR3 region has the DNA TGTGCCAGCAACTTCTTAGAGGCCAGACCCTTCTATGGCTACACCTTC.

The V call is TRBV5-6, the J call TRBJ2-3, with a tentative D call TRBD1 (5 bases). Trimming removed 4 bases from V and 4 bases from J, with 10 bases in between. This CDR3 has 13 amino acids. The germline gives CDR1 SGHDT, CDR2 YYEEEE. The CDR3 nucleotides are TGTGCCAGCAGCACCAGGGTACCAGATACGCAGTATTTT. Its translation: CASSTRVPDTQYF.

The chain is built from TRBV6-2 or TRBV6-3 and TRBJ2-2; 12 bases align to TRBD2. The V gene's germline CDR1 is MNHEY and CDR2 SVGEGT. Germline trimming cut 0 bases from V and 5 bases from J; bases unmatched to any gene: 7. The CDR3 totals 18 residues. The CDR3 protein is CASSYSPRTSGGTGELFF. The CDR3 DNA reads as TGTGCCAGCAGTTACTCCCCGCGAACTAGCGGGGGGACCGGGGAGCTGTTTTTT.